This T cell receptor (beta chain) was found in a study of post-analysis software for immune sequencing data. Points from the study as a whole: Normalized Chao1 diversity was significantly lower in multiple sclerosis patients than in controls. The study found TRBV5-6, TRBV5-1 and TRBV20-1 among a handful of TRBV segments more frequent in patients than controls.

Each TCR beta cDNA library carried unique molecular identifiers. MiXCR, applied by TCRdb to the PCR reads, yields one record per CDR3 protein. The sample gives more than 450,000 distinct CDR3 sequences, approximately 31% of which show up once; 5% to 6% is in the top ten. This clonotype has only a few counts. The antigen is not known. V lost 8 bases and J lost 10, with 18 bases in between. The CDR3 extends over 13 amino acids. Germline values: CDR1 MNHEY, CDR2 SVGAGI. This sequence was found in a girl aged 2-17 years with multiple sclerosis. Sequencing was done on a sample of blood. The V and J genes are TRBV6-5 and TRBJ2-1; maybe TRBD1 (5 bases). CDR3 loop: CASSQGSPYEQFF. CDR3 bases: TGTGCCAGCTCCCAGGGCTCGCCCTACGAGCAGTTCTTC.